This is a list of T cell receptor beta chains from one sample in a study of T-cell reconstitution after alpha-beta-depleted transplantation in children. TCRdb re-analysed the PCR reads in MiXCR, keeping a single row per CDR3 protein. The repertoire holds about 980,000 distinct CDR3 sequences, under 30% seen once, with 28% in the top ten. The source material was PBMCs, mostly from graft donor cells, sampled 360 days after TCRalphabeta/CD19-depleted stem cell transplant. These receptors all come from a boy less than two years old who had a stem cell transplant for SCID, so the T cells may come from the graft donor. Both conserved end residues are part of each CDR3. The order of the fields is V gene, clone size, J gene, D gene, CDR3 protein, CDR3 DNA. The D gene is left open where the match is weak. Clone size appears in some rows only: once, few, many, or a class for an expanded clone.

v_gene: TRBV4-1
abundance: NA
j_gene: TRBJ1-2
d_gene: NA
CDR3aa: CASSQPPSTGEYGYTF
CDR3nt: TGCGCCAGCAGCCAGCCCCCCTCGACTGGGGAATATGGCTACACCTTC

v_gene: TRBV6-1
abundance: NA
j_gene: TRBJ1-2
d_gene: NA
CDR3aa: CATRQNYGYTF
CDR3nt: TGTGCCACCAGACAGAACTATGGCTACACCTTC

v_gene: TRBV25-1
abundance: few
j_gene: TRBJ1-1
d_gene: TRBD1
CDR3aa: CASSDAEQGANTEAFF
CDR3nt: TGTGCCAGCAGTGACGCAGAACAGGGGGCAAACACTGAAGCTTTCTTT

v_gene: TRBV27
abundance: NA
j_gene: TRBJ2-2
d_gene: NA
CDR3aa: CASSLRWTGELFF
CDR3nt: TGTGCCAGCAGTTTACGTTGGACCGGGGAGCTGTTTTTT

v_gene: TRBV27
abundance: NA
j_gene: TRBJ2-3
d_gene: NA
CDR3aa: CASSLGPGPASTDTQYF
CDR3nt: TGTGCCAGCAGTCTGGGCCCGGGGCCAGCTAGCACAGATACGCAGTATTTT

v_gene: TRBV29-1
abundance: NA
j_gene: TRBJ2-5
d_gene: NA
CDR3aa: CSGGQIQETQYF
CDR3nt: TGCAGCGGAGGACAGATACAAGAGACCCAGTACTTC

v_gene: TRBV2
abundance: NA
j_gene: TRBJ2-5
d_gene: TRBD2
CDR3aa: CASSTPLGLKAETQYF
CDR3nt: TGTGCCAGCAGTACCCCGCTGGGACTAAAGGCCGAGACCCAGTACTTC

v_gene: TRBV10-3
abundance: NA
j_gene: TRBJ2-7
d_gene: NA
CDR3aa: CAISEIVSYEQYF
CDR3nt: TGTGCCATCAGTGAAATTGTATCCTACGAGCAGTACTTC

v_gene: TRBV6-5
abundance: NA
j_gene: TRBJ2-5
d_gene: NA
CDR3aa: CASSYVGIPETQYF
CDR3nt: TGTGCCAGCAGTTACGTGGGGATCCCAGAGACCCAGTACTTC

v_gene: TRBV5-6
abundance: few
j_gene: TRBJ2-5
d_gene: NA
CDR3aa: CASSLGLEYETQYF
CDR3nt: TGTGCCAGCAGCTTGGGCCTAGAGTACGAGACCCAGTACTTC

v_gene: TRBV5-6
abundance: many
j_gene: TRBJ2-5
d_gene: NA
CDR3aa: CASSFRVSQETQYF
CDR3nt: TGTGCCAGCAGCTTCAGGGTCTCCCAAGAGACCCAGTACTTC

v_gene: TRBV15
abundance: few
j_gene: TRBJ2-7
d_gene: NA
CDR3aa: CATSTDRTERSEQYF
CDR3nt: TGTGCCACCAGCACCGACCGGACGGAAAGGAGCGAGCAGTACTTC

v_gene: TRBV28
abundance: NA
j_gene: TRBJ2-7
d_gene: NA
CDR3aa: CASCEGSYEQYF
CDR3nt: TGTGCCAGCTGTGAGGGCTCCTACGAGCAGTACTTC

v_gene: TRBV5-1
abundance: once
j_gene: TRBJ2-7
d_gene: NA
CDR3aa: CASSFGQYSYEQYF
CDR3nt: TGCGCCAGCAGCTTCGGACAGTACTCCTACGAGCAGTACTTC

v_gene: TRBV7-6
abundance: NA
j_gene: TRBJ2-1
d_gene: NA
CDR3aa: CASSPIGQLNEQFF
CDR3nt: TGTGCCAGCAGCCCCATAGGGCAACTCAATGAGCAGTTCTTC

v_gene: TRBV6-6
abundance: NA
j_gene: TRBJ1-1
d_gene: NA
CDR3aa: CASSYSRDTEAFF
CDR3nt: TGTGCCAGCAGTTACTCGAGGGACACTGAAGCTTTCTTT

v_gene: TRBV3-1
abundance: NA
j_gene: TRBJ1-5
d_gene: TRBD1
CDR3aa: CASSPDRVGQPQHF
CDR3nt: TGTGCCAGCAGCCCGGACAGGGTAGGGCAGCCCCAGCATTTT

v_gene: TRBV28
abundance: NA
j_gene: TRBJ1-4
d_gene: NA
CDR3aa: CASSRTHLTLFF
CDR3nt: TGTGCCAGCAGCCGCACTCATTTGACGCTGTTTTTT

v_gene: TRBV5-1
abundance: NA
j_gene: TRBJ1-1
d_gene: TRBD1
CDR3aa: CASSLAQGARIGNEAFF
CDR3nt: TGCGCCAGCAGCTTGGCTCAGGGGGCGCGTATCGGGAATGAAGCTTTCTTT

v_gene: TRBV12-3/TRBV12-4
abundance: NA
j_gene: TRBJ2-7
d_gene: NA
CDR3aa: CASTLTLSHEQYF
CDR3nt: TGTGCCAGCACCCTGACACTAAGCCACGAGCAGTACTTC

v_gene: TRBV7-9
abundance: few
j_gene: TRBJ2-4
d_gene: NA
CDR3aa: CASSLGSEIAKNIQYF
CDR3nt: TGTGCCAGCAGCTTAGGCAGCGAGATAGCCAAAAACATTCAGTACTTC

v_gene: TRBV28
abundance: many
j_gene: TRBJ2-7
d_gene: NA
CDR3aa: CASSSISPPYEQYF
CDR3nt: TGTGCCAGCAGTTCTATCTCCCCACCCTACGAGCAGTACTTC

v_gene: TRBV7-2
abundance: few
j_gene: TRBJ1-5
d_gene: NA
CDR3aa: CASSLLVPGQPQHF
CDR3nt: TGTGCCAGCAGCTTGTTGGTGCCGGGTCAGCCCCAGCATTTT

v_gene: TRBV5-1
abundance: NA
j_gene: TRBJ2-3
d_gene: NA
CDR3aa: CASSLRKGTDTQYF
CDR3nt: TGCGCCAGCAGCTTGCGAAAGGGCACAGATACGCAGTATTTT

v_gene: TRBV7-9
abundance: NA
j_gene: TRBJ1-4
d_gene: NA
CDR3aa: CASSPDGTTNEKLFF
CDR3nt: TGTGCCAGCAGCCCAGATGGGACAACTAATGAAAAACTGTTTTTT

v_gene: TRBV2
abundance: NA
j_gene: TRBJ2-7
d_gene: TRBD1
CDR3aa: CASSEGQGLYEQYF
CDR3nt: TGTGCCAGCAGTGAGGGACAGGGGCTCTACGAGCAGTACTTC

v_gene: TRBV20-1
abundance: NA
j_gene: TRBJ1-5
d_gene: NA
CDR3aa: CSASAGGDQPQHF
CDR3nt: TGCAGTGCTTCGGCCGGAGGGGATCAGCCCCAGCATTTT

v_gene: TRBV4-2
abundance: NA
j_gene: TRBJ2-1
d_gene: NA
CDR3aa: CASSQVSGLGSYNEQFF
CDR3nt: TGTGCCAGCAGCCAAGTATCAGGGCTCGGATCCTACAATGAGCAGTTCTTC

v_gene: TRBV6-6
abundance: few
j_gene: TRBJ1-5
d_gene: NA
CDR3aa: CASSYSIHQPQHF
CDR3nt: TGTGCCAGCAGTTACTCGATCCATCAGCCCCAGCATTTT

v_gene: TRBV18
abundance: NA
j_gene: TRBJ2-7
d_gene: TRBD1
CDR3aa: CASSLDRVAEQYF
CDR3nt: TGTGCCAGCTCACTCGACAGGGTTGCCGAGCAGTACTTC

v_gene: TRBV7-9
abundance: few
j_gene: TRBJ2-1
d_gene: TRBD2
CDR3aa: CASSSPSGGGNEQFF
CDR3nt: TGTGCCAGCAGCTCCCCTAGCGGGGGGGGAAATGAGCAGTTCTTC

v_gene: TRBV7-9
abundance: NA
j_gene: TRBJ1-1
d_gene: NA
CDR3aa: CASSLGGLGRPYTEAFF
CDR3nt: TGTGCCAGCAGCTTGGGGGGTTTAGGGAGACCCTACACTGAAGCTTTCTTT

v_gene: TRBV28
abundance: NA
j_gene: TRBJ1-5
d_gene: NA
CDR3aa: CASSPTGTHQPQHF
CDR3nt: TGTGCCAGCAGCCCCACAGGAACCCATCAGCCCCAGCATTTT

v_gene: TRBV5-1
abundance: few
j_gene: TRBJ1-4
d_gene: NA
CDR3aa: CASKQSRVANEKLFF
CDR3nt: TGCGCCAGCAAGCAGAGCCGGGTGGCTAATGAAAAACTGTTTTTT

v_gene: TRBV12-3/TRBV12-4
abundance: many
j_gene: TRBJ2-1
d_gene: TRBD2
CDR3aa: CASSPTSGLYNEQFF
CDR3nt: TGTGCCAGCAGCCCCACTAGCGGACTTTACAATGAGCAGTTCTTC

v_gene: TRBV29-1
abundance: NA
j_gene: TRBJ1-5
d_gene: TRBD1
CDR3aa: CSAYLTGGGNQPQHF
CDR3nt: TGCAGCGCCTACCTGACAGGGGGCGGGAATCAGCCCCAGCATTTT

v_gene: TRBV12-3/TRBV12-4
abundance: NA
j_gene: TRBJ2-1
d_gene: NA
CDR3aa: CASIGRGFYNEQFF
CDR3nt: TGTGCCAGCATTGGCAGGGGATTCTACAATGAGCAGTTCTTC

v_gene: TRBV4-1
abundance: few
j_gene: TRBJ2-3
d_gene: NA
CDR3aa: CASSRLYGLVPDTQYF
CDR3nt: TGCGCCAGCAGCCGACTCTATGGACTTGTTCCAGATACGCAGTATTTT

v_gene: TRBV20-1
abundance: NA
j_gene: TRBJ2-4
d_gene: TRBD2
CDR3aa: CSADRFGGGARLGKNIQYF
CDR3nt: TGCAGTGCGGACCGATTCGGCGGGGGGGCCAGGTTGGGCAAAAACATTCAGTACTTC

v_gene: TRBV11-2
abundance: NA
j_gene: TRBJ2-7
d_gene: NA
CDR3aa: CASSIRDYEQYF
CDR3nt: TGTGCCAGCAGTATCCGGGACTACGAGCAGTACTTC

v_gene: TRBV20-1
abundance: NA
j_gene: TRBJ1-1
d_gene: NA
CDR3aa: CSAPTGPEAFF
CDR3nt: TGCAGTGCTCCCACAGGACCTGAAGCTTTCTTT

v_gene: TRBV9
abundance: NA
j_gene: TRBJ1-2
d_gene: NA
CDR3aa: CASSVGSGRANYGYTF
CDR3nt: TGTGCCAGCAGCGTAGGATCGGGTCGGGCTAACTATGGCTACACCTTC

v_gene: TRBV5-1
abundance: few
j_gene: TRBJ2-1
d_gene: NA
CDR3aa: CASSFGAGANEQFF
CDR3nt: TGCGCCAGCAGCTTTGGTGCAGGGGCAAATGAGCAGTTCTTC

v_gene: TRBV29-1
abundance: NA
j_gene: TRBJ1-1
d_gene: NA
CDR3aa: CSVAVTAEAFF
CDR3nt: TGCAGCGTCGCAGTAACCGCTGAAGCTTTCTTT

v_gene: TRBV12-3/TRBV12-4
abundance: few
j_gene: TRBJ1-2
d_gene: NA
CDR3aa: CASSLGGIYGYTF
CDR3nt: TGTGCCAGCAGTTTAGGGGGCATCTATGGCTACACCTTC

v_gene: TRBV12-3/TRBV12-4
abundance: NA
j_gene: TRBJ1-4
d_gene: NA
CDR3aa: CATTNVPEKLFF
CDR3nt: TGTGCCACCACAAACGTGCCTGAAAAACTGTTTTTT

v_gene: TRBV6-2/TRBV6-3
abundance: NA
j_gene: TRBJ2-4
d_gene: NA
CDR3aa: CASSYSRTLNALSTKNIQYF
CDR3nt: TGTGCCAGCAGTTACTCGAGAACCTTAAATGCCCTAAGTACCAAAAACATTCAGTACTTC

v_gene: TRBV5-6
abundance: NA
j_gene: TRBJ1-5
d_gene: NA
CDR3aa: CASGRGGRGQPQHF
CDR3nt: TGTGCCAGCGGAAGGGGAGGTCGTGGGCAGCCCCAGCATTTT

v_gene: TRBV15
abundance: few
j_gene: TRBJ1-5
d_gene: NA
CDR3aa: CATSRDTGFNQPQHF
CDR3nt: TGTGCCACCAGCAGAGATACAGGGTTCAATCAGCCCCAGCATTTT

v_gene: TRBV29-1
abundance: NA
j_gene: TRBJ1-1
d_gene: NA
CDR3aa: CSVVRGQRAGTEAFF
CDR3nt: TGCAGCGTTGTAAGGGGCCAGAGAGCGGGCACTGAAGCTTTCTTT

v_gene: TRBV18
abundance: few
j_gene: TRBJ2-7
d_gene: TRBD2
CDR3aa: CASSPPTSGIYEQYF
CDR3nt: TGTGCCAGCTCACCACCGACTAGCGGAATCTACGAGCAGTACTTC

v_gene: TRBV20-1
abundance: few
j_gene: TRBJ1-6
d_gene: NA
CDR3aa: CSARDSSAGVYSPLHF
CDR3nt: TGCAGTGCTAGAGATAGTTCGGCTGGGGTGTATTCACCCCTCCACTTT

v_gene: TRBV28
abundance: few
j_gene: TRBJ2-5
d_gene: TRBD1
CDR3aa: CASSNRTGFQETQYF
CDR3nt: TGTGCCAGCAGTAACAGGACAGGGTTCCAAGAGACCCAGTACTTC

v_gene: TRBV6-1
abundance: few
j_gene: TRBJ1-5
d_gene: NA
CDR3aa: CASTPDIPVNQPQHF
CDR3nt: TGTGCCAGCACCCCGGACATACCGGTTAATCAGCCCCAGCATTTT

v_gene: TRBV5-1
abundance: few
j_gene: TRBJ2-7
d_gene: NA
CDR3aa: CASSLAEGISYEQYF
CDR3nt: TGCGCCAGCAGCTTGGCCGAGGGAATCTCCTACGAGCAGTACTTC

v_gene: TRBV7-9
abundance: few
j_gene: TRBJ2-7
d_gene: NA
CDR3aa: CASSLQAPSTSYEQYF
CDR3nt: TGTGCCAGCAGCCTACAGGCACCCTCCACCTCCTACGAGCAGTACTTC

v_gene: TRBV7-9
abundance: NA
j_gene: TRBJ1-6
d_gene: NA
CDR3aa: CASSLLGQVNSPLHF
CDR3nt: TGTGCCAGCAGCTTACTGGGGCAGGTTAATTCACCCCTCCACTTT